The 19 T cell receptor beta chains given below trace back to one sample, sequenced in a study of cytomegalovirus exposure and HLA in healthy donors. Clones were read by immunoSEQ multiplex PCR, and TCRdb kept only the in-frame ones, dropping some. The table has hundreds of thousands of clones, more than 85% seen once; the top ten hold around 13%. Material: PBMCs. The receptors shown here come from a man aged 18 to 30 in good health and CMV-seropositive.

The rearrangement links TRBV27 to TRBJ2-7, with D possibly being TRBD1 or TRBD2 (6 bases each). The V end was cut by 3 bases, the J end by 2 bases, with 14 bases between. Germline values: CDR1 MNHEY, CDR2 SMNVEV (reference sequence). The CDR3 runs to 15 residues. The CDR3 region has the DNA TGTGCCAGCAGTTTCAGCCCTAGGGGGGCCTACGAGCAGTACTTC. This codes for CASSFSPRGAYEQYF.

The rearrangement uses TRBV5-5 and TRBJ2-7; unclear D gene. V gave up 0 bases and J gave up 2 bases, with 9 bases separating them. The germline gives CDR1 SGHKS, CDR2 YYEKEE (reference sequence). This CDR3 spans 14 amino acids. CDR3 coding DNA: TGTGCCAGCAGCTTGGGAACACCTCCCTACGAGCAGTACTTC. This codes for CASSLGTPPYEQYF.

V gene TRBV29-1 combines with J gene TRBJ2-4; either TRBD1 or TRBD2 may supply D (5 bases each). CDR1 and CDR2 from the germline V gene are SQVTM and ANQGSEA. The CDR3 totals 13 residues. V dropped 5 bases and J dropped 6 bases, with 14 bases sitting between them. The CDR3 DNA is TGCAGCGTTCACCCGTCGGGGACAAACATTCAGTACTTC. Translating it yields CSVHPSGTNIQYF. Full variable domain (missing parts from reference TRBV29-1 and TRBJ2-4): SAVISQKPSRDICQRGTSLTIQCQVDSQVTMMFWYRQQPGQSLTLIATANQGSEATYESGFVIDKFPISRPNLTFSTLTVSNMSPEDSSIYLCSVHPSGTNIQYFGAGTRLSVL.

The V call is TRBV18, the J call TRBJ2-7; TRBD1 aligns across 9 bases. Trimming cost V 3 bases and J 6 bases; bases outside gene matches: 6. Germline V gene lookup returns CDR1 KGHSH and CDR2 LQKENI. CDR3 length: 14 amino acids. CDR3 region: CASSPLGQGLEQYF. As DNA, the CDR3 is TGTGCCAGCTCACCCCTTGGACAGGGGCTCGAGCAGTACTTC.

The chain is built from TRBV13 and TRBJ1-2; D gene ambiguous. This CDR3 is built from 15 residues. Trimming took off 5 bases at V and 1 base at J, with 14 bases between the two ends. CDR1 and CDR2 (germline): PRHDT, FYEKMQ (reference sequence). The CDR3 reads CASSHRGVYNYGYTF. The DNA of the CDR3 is TGTGCCAGCAGCCACCGTGGAGTTTATAACTATGGCTACACCTTC. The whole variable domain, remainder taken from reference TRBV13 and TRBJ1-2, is AAGVIQSPRHLIKEKRETATLKCYPIPRHDTVYWYQQGPGQDPQFLISFYEKMQSDKGSIPDRFSAQQFSDYHSELNMSSLELGDSALYFCASSHRGVYNYGYTFGSGTRLTVV.

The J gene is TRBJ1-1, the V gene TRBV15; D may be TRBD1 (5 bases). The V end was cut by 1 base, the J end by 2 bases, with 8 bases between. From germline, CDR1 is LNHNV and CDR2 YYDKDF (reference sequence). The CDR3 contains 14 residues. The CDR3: CATSRGGLNTEAFF. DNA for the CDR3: TGTGCCACCAGCAGAGGGGGACTAAACACTGAAGCTTTCTTT.

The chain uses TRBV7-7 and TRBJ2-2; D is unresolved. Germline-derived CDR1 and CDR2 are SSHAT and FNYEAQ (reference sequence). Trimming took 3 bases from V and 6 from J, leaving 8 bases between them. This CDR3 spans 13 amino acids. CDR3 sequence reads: CASSLGGAGELFF. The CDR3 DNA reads TGTGCCAGCAGCTTGGGTGGGGCCGGGGAGCTGTTTTTT.

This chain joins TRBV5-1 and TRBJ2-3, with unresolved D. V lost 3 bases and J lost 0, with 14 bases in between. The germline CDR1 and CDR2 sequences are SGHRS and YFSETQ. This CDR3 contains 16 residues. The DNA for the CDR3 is TGCGCCAGCAGCTCCTTCCAGATGTCTAGCACAGATACGCAGTATTTT. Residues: CASSSFQMSSTDTQYF.

The DNA for the CDR3 is TGTGCCAGCTCACCGACAGTGAGCTCCTACAATGAGCAGTTCTTC. It codes for CASSPTVSSYNEQFF. The gene calls are TRBV18 and TRBJ2-1; D may be TRBD1 (5 bases). Trimming removed 3 bases at V and 0 bases at J, with 9 bases between. The CDR3 runs 15 residues. Per germline, CDR1 KGHSH and CDR2 LQKENI.

In DNA, the CDR3 is TGTGCCAGCAGCTCCGACCCTAGCGGTTCCTACGAGCAGTACTTC. Translating gives CASSSDPSGSYEQYF. The chain has TRBV7-2 and TRBJ2-7; 7 bases agree with TRBD2. CDR1 and CDR2 (germline): SGHTA, FQGNSA. Losses at the gene ends were 4 bases for V and 1 base for J; bases not matched to a gene: 7. This CDR3 has 15 amino acids. The variable domain in full, completed from reference TRBV7-2 and TRBJ2-7, reads GAGVSQSPSNKVTEKGKDVELRCDPISGHTALYWYRQSLGQGLEFLIYFQGNSAPDKSGLPSDRFSAERTGGSVSTLTIQRTQQEDSAVYLCASSSDPSGSYEQYFGPGTRLTVT.

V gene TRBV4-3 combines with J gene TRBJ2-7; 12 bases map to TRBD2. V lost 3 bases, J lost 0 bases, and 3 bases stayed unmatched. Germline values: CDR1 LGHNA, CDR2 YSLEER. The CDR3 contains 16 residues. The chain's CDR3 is CASSQEGLAGSYEQYF. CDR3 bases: TGCGCCAGCAGCCAGGAGGGACTAGCGGGCTCCTACGAGCAGTACTTC.

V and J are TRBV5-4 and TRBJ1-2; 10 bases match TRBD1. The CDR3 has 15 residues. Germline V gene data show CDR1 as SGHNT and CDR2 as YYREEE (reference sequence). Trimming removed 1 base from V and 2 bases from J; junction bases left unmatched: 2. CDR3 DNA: TGTGCCAGCAGCTTGCCGGGACAGGGGAACTATGGCTACACCTTC. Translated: CASSLPGQGNYGYTF.

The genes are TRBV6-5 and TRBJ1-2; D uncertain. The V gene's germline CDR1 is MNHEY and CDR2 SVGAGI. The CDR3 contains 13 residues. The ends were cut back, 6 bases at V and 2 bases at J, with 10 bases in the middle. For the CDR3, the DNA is TGTGCCAGCAGGGCCTCGCTAAACTATGGCTACACCTTC. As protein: CASRASLNYGYTF.

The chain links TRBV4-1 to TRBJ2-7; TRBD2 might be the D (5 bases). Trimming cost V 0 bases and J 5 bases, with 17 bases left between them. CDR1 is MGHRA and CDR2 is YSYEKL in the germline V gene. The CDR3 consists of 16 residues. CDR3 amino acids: CASSQDPPGLTDEQYF. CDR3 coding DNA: TGCGCCAGCAGCCAAGATCCCCCAGGACTTACGGACGAGCAGTACTTC.

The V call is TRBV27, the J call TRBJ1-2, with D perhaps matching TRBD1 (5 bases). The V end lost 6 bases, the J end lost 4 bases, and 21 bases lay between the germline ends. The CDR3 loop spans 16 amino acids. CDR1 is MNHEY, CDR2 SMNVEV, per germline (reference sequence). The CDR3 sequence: CASSFRFQGPGYGYTF. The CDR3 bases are TGTGCCAGCAGCTTTCGTTTCCAGGGCCCTGGCTATGGCTACACCTTC.

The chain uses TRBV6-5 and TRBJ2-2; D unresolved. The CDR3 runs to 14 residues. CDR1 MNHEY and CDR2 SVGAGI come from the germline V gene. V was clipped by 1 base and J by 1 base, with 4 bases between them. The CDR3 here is CASSYFMNTGELFF. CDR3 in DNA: TGTGCCAGCAGTTACTTTATGAACACCGGGGAGCTGTTTTTT.

CDR3 nucleotides: TGTGCCAGCAGTCTCACTAGCGGGAGGACCGGGTTTACGCAGTATTTT. As protein: CASSLTSGRTGFTQYF. V and J are TRBV27 and TRBJ2-3, with 12 bases that match TRBD2. The CDR3 totals 16 residues. CDR1 is MNHEY, CDR2 SMNVEV, per germline (reference sequence). Unmatched junction bases numbered 11, after V lost 5 bases and J lost 8 bases.

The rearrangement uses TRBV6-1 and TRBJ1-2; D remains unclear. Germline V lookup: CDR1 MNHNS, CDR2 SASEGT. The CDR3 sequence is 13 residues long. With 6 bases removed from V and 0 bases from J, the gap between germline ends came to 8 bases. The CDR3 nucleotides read TGTGCCAGCAGCGACTCACCTAACTATGGCTACACCTTC. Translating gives CASSDSPNYGYTF.

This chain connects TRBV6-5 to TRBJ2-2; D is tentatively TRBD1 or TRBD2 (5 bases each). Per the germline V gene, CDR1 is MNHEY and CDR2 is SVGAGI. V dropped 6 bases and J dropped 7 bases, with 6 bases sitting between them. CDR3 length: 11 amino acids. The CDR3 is CASRGVGELFF. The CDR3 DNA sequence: TGTGCCAGCAGGGGGGTCGGGGAGCTGTTTTTT.